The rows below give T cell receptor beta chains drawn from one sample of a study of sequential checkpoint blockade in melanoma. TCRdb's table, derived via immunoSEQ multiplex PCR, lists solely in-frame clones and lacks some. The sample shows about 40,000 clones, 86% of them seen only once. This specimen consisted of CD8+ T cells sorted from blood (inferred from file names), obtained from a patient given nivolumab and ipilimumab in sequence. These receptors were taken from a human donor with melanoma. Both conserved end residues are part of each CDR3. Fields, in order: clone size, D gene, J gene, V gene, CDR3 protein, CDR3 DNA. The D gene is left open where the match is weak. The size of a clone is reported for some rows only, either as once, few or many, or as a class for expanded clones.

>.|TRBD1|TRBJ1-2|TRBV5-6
CASSFGTAGNYGYTF
TGTGCCAGCAGCTTCGGGACAGCAGGGAACTATGGCTACACCTTC
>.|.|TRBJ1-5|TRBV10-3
CAISESTSSNQPQHF
TGTGCCATCAGTGAGTCGACAAGTAGCAATCAGCCCCAGCATTTT
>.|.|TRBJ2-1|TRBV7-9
CASTPASKTGQFF
TGTGCCAGCACCCCCGCTTCCAAGACTGGGCAGTTCTTC
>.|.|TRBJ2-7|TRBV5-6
CASSLIVGQLAYEQYF
TGTGCCAGCAGCTTGATTGTGGGGCAGTTAGCCTACGAGCAGTACTTC
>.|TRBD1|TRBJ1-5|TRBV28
CASSFFGQGNQPQHF
TGTGCCAGCAGTTTTTTTGGACAGGGCAATCAGCCCCAGCATTTT
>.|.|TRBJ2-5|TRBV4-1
CASSHDSVALEQYF
TGCGCCAGCAGCCACGATTCGGTGGCGTTGGAGCAGTACTTC
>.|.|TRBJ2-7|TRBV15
CATSRDSGFYEQYF
TGTGCCACCAGCAGGGACAGCGGCTTCTACGAGCAGTACTTC
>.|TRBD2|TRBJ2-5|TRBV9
CASNPSGTSGPGAQYF
TGTGCCAGCAACCCTTCCGGGACTAGCGGGCCAGGGGCCCAGTACTTC
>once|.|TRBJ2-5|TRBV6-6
CASSYSYQPSQETQYF
TGTGCCAGCAGTTACTCCTACCAACCCTCTCAAGAGACCCAGTACTTC
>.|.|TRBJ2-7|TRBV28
CASSPGVNEQYF
TGTGCCAGCAGTCCAGGGGTAAACGAGCAGTACTTC
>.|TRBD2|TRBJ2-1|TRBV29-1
CSVTSGMYNEQFF
TGCAGCGTTACTAGCGGGATGTACAATGAGCAGTTCTTC
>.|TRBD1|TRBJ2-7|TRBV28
CASSSNDRGIIYEQYF
TGTGCCAGCAGTTCCAATGACAGGGGAATAATCTACGAGCAGTACTTC
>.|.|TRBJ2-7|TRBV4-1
CASSQEGSASYEQYF
TGCGCCAGCAGCCAAGAGGGCTCAGCCTCCTACGAGCAGTACTTC
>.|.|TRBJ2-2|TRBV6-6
CASSYSGQTGELFF
TGTGCCAGCAGTTACTCGGGGCAGACCGGGGAGCTGTTTTTT
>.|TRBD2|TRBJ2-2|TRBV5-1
CASSLTWGGKYTGELFF
TGCGCCAGCAGCCTGACTTGGGGAGGGAAGTACACCGGGGAGCTGTTTTTT
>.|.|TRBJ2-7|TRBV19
CASSPGSAAYEQYF
TGTGCCAGTAGCCCCGGGTCGGCAGCCTACGAGCAGTACTTC
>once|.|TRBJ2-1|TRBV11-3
CASSWDTNNEQFF
TGTGCCAGCAGCTGGGACACAAACAATGAGCAGTTCTTC
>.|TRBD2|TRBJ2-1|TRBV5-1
CASSPQTSGIYNEQFF
TGCGCCAGCAGCCCCCAAACTAGCGGGATTTACAATGAGCAGTTCTTC
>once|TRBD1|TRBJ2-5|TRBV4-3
CASSQRDRAPETQYF
TGCGCCAGCAGCCAAAGGGACAGAGCTCCAGAGACCCAGTACTTC
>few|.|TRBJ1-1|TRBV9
CASSAGEDTEAFF
TGTGCCAGCAGCGCCGGTGAAGACACTGAAGCTTTCTTT
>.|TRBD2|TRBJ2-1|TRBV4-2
CASSAGLARANEQFF
TGTGCCAGCAGCGCGGGACTAGCGAGGGCCAATGAGCAGTTCTTC
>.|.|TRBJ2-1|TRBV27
CASSFGGANEQFF
TGTGCCAGCAGTTTTGGGGGGGCTAATGAGCAGTTCTTC
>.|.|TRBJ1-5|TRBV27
CASSPRNQPQHF
TGTGCCAGCAGCCCCCGGAATCAGCCCCAGCATTTT
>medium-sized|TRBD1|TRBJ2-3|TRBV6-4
CASSDSGQGADTQYF
TGTGCCAGCAGTGACTCGGGACAGGGGGCAGATACGCAGTATTTT
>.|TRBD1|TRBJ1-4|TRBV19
CASSMGGQGNEKLFF
TGTGCCAGTAGTATGGGGGGACAGGGAAATGAAAAACTGTTTTTT
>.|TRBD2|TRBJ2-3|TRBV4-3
CASSQDPAGGGHTQYF
TGCGCCAGCAGCCAAGACCCGGCGGGGGGCGGGCATACGCAGTATTTT
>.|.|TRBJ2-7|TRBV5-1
CASSLGEYEQYF
TGCGCCAGCAGCTTGGGAGAGTACGAGCAGTACTTC
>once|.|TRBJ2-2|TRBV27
CASSFSPNTGELFF
TGTGCCAGCAGTTTTAGTCCGAACACCGGGGAGCTGTTTTTT
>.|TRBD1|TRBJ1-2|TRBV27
CASSTGTGRGYTF
TGTGCCAGCAGTACCGGGACAGGGCGAGGCTACACCTTC
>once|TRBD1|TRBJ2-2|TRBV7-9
CASSSGQGVVGELFF
TGTGCCAGCAGCTCTGGACAGGGGGTGGTCGGGGAGCTGTTTTTT
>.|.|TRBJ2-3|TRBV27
CASSLSRGGALTDTQYF
TGTGCCAGCAGTTTGTCAAGAGGTGGGGCCCTCACAGATACGCAGTATTTT
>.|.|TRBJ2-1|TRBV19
CASSTFFSYNEQFF
TGTGCCAGTAGCACTTTTTTTTCCTACAATGAGCAGTTCTTC